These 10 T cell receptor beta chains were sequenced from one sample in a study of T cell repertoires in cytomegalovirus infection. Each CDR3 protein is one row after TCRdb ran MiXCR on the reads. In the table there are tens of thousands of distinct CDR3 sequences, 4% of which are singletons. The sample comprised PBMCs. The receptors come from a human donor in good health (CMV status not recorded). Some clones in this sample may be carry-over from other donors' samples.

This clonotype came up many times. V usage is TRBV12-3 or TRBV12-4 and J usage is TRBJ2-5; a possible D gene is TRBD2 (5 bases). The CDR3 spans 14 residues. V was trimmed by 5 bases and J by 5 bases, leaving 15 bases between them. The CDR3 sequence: CASSTDWQSETQYF. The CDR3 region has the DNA TGTGCCAGCAGTACGGACTGGCAAAGCGAGACCCAGTACTTC.

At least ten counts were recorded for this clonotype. In DNA, the CDR3 is TGTGCCAGCAGTTTATCAACCGGAACCTATGGCTACACCTTC. This gives the protein CASSLSTGTYGYTF. V is TRBV27 and J is TRBJ1-2; no definite D call. The length of the CDR3 is 14 residues. From germline, CDR1 is MNHEY and CDR2 SMNVEV (reference sequence). Deletions cut 0 bases from V and 4 bases from J, with 9 bases between.

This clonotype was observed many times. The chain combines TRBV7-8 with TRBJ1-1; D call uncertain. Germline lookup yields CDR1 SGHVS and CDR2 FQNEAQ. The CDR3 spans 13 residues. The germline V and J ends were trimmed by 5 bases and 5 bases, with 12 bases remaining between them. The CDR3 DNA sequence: TGTGCCAGCAGCCCCTGGAGGGAAACTGAAGCTTTCTTT. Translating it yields CASSPWRETEAFF.

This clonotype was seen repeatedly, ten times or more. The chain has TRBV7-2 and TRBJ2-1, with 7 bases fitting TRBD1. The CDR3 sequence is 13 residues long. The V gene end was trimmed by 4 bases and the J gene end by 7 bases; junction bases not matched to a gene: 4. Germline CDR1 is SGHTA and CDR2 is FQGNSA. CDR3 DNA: TGTGCCAGCAGCTCCCGCAGGGGGAATGAGCAGTTCTTC. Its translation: CASSSRRGNEQFF.

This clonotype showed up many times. CDR3 region: CASSLGGDQPQHF. CDR3 nucleotide sequence: TGTGCCAGCAGCTTAGGAGGTGATCAGCCCCAGCATTTT. The V and J genes are TRBV7-4 and TRBJ1-5; D remains ambiguous. The germline gives CDR1 SGHVT, CDR2 SQSDAQ. With 1 base removed from V and 5 bases from J, the gap between germline ends came to 6 bases. The CDR3 totals 13 residues. The variable domain in full, with the rest retrieved from reference TRBV7-4 and TRBJ1-5, is GAGVSQSPRYKVAKRGRDVALRCDSISGHVTLYWYRQTLGQGSEVLTYSQSDAQRDKSGRPSGRFSAERPERSVSTLKIQRTEQGDSAVYLCASSLGGDQPQHFGDGTRLSIL.

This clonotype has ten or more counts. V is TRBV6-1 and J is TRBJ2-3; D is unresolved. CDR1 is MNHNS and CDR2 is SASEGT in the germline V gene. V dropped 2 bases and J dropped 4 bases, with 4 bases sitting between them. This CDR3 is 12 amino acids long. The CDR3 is CASSEWADTQYF. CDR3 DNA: TGTGCCAGCAGTGAATGGGCAGATACGCAGTATTTT.

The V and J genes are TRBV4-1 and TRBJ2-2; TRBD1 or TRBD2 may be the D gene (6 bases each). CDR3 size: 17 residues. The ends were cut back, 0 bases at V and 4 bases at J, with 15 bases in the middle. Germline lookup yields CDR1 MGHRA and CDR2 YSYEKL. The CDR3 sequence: CASSQESWGAGTGELFF. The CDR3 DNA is TGCGCCAGCAGCCAAGAAAGTTGGGGGGCGGGCACCGGGGAGCTGTTTTTT.

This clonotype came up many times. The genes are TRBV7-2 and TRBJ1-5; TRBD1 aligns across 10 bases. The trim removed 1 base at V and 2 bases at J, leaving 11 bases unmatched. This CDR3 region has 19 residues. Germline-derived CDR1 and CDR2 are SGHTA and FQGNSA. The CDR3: CASSLGPGQGTTRNQPQHF. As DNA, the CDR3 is TGTGCCAGCAGCTTAGGTCCGGGACAGGGGACAACCCGCAATCAGCCCCAGCATTTT.

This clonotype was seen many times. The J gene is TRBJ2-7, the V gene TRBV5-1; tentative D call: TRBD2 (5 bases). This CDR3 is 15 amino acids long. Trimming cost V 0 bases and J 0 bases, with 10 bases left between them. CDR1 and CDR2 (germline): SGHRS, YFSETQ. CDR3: CASSLGGFLSYEQYF. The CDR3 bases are TGCGCCAGCAGCTTGGGAGGGTTCCTCTCCTACGAGCAGTACTTC.

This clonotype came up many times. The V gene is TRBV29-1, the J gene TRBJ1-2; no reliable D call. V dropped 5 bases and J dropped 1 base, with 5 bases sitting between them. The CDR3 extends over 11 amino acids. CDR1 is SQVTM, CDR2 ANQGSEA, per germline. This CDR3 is CSVFHNYGYTF. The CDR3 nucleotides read TGCAGCGTTTTCCATAACTATGGCTACACCTTC. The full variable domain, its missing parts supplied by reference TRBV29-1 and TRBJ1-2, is SAVISQKPSRDICQRGTSLTIQCQVDSQVTMMFWYRQQPGQSLTLIATANQGSEATYESGFVIDKFPISRPNLTFSTLTVSNMSPEDSSIYLCSVFHNYGYTFGSGTRLTVV.